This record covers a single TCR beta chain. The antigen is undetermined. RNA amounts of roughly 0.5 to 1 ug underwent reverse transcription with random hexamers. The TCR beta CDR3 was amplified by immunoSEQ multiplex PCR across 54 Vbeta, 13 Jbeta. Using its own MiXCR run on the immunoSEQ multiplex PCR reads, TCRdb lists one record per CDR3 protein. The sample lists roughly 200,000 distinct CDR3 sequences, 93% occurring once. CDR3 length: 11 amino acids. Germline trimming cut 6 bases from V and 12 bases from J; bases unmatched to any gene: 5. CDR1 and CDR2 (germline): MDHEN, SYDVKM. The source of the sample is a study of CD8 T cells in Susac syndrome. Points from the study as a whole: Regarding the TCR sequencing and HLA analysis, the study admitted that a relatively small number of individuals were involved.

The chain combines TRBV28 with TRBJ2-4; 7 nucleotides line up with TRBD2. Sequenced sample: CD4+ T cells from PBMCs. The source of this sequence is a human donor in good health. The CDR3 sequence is CASSPGTTQYF. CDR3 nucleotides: TGTGCCAGCAGCCCTGGGACTACTCAGTACTTC.